The 28 T cell receptor beta chains listed next were all sequenced from one sample in a study of identical twins. MiXCR was run by TCRdb on the 5' RACE reads, yielding one entry per CDR3 protein. Of 570,000 or so distinct CDR3 sequences listed, more than 9% were seen once; the top ten hold 2.5% to 3.5%. These data were likewise used in another study, on yellow fever vaccine responses in identical twins.

Sequencing used PBMCs. These receptors were collected from a woman aged 18-29 years in good health.

The J gene is TRBJ2-1, the V gene TRBV6-2 or TRBV6-3; D ambiguous. CDR1 MNHEY and CDR2 SVGEGT come from the germline V gene. The V and J ends lost 5 bases and 5 bases respectively, with 10 bases between them. The CDR3 is 13 amino acids. CDR3 residues: CASSHGPNNEQFF. CDR3 DNA sequence: TGTGCCAGCAGTCACGGGCCGAACAATGAGCAGTTCTTC.

V and J are TRBV15 and TRBJ1-1, with 7 bases aligning to TRBD1. This CDR3 has 14 amino acids. V gave up 2 bases and J gave up 7 bases; unmatched junction bases: 7. Germline V lookup: CDR1 LNHNV, CDR2 YYDKDF (reference sequence). Here the CDR3 DNA reads TGTGCCACCAGCAGACCCAACAGGGGTGGTGAAGCTTTCTTT. This translates into CATSRPNRGGEAFF.

This chain uses TRBV28 with TRBJ2-7; a weak D match, TRBD1 (6 bases). Germline V gives CDR1 MDHEN, CDR2 SYDVKM. The CDR3 is 14 residues long. The germline V and J ends were trimmed by 3 bases and 3 bases, with 12 bases remaining between them. The CDR3 spells CASSLQGHGYEQYF. The CDR3 DNA follows: TGTGCCAGCAGTTTGCAGGGGCACGGCTACGAGCAGTACTTC.

There are many counts of this clonotype. V is TRBV28 and J is TRBJ2-4; TRBD1 matches at 7 bases. This CDR3 has 13 residues. Germline trimming cut 6 bases from V and 8 bases from J; bases unmatched to any gene: 7. The germline V gene has CDR1 MDHEN and CDR2 SYDVKM. The CDR3 loop reads CASRNRGGDIQYF. The CDR3 coding sequence is TGTGCCAGCAGAAACAGGGGTGGGGACATTCAGTACTTC.

The genes are TRBV19 and TRBJ2-1; 13 nucleotides line up with TRBD2. The junction had 4 bases not matched to a gene; V was cut back by 5 bases and J by 0 bases. The V gene's germline CDR1 is LNHDA and CDR2 SQIVND (reference sequence). The CDR3 consists of 17 residues. DNA for the CDR3: TGTGCCAGTAGTCTAGGACTAGCGGGGGTCTCCTACAATGAGCAGTTCTTC. This codes for CASSLGLAGVSYNEQFF.

This clonotype occurred a few times. The chain is built from TRBV4-2 and TRBJ2-7; 7 bases are a match to TRBD1. The CDR3 is made up of 15 amino acids. Germline values: CDR1 LGHNA, CDR2 YNFKEQ. J was trimmed by 6 bases and V by 0 bases; bases with no gene match: 8. For the CDR3, the DNA is TGTGCCAGCAGCCAAGAAGGGGGACAGCTTAGCGAGCAGTACTTC. Residues: CASSQEGGQLSEQYF.

This clonotype was seen a handful of times. V gene TRBV20-1 combines with J gene TRBJ2-3; D is undetermined. Trimming removed 4 bases from V and 3 bases from J, with 8 bases in between. Germline V gives CDR1 DFQATT, CDR2 SNEGSKA (reference sequence). The CDR3 contains 12 residues. CDR3 amino acids: CSATDGTDTQYF. The CDR3 DNA reads TGCAGTGCTACTGACGGGACAGATACGCAGTATTTT.

Notes on this clonotype: Given a much more abundant clone one base away, this may be a read error. The V call is TRBV7-9, the J call TRBJ2-5; TRBD1 aligns across 7 bases. The germline V gene has CDR1 SEHNR and CDR2 FQNEAQ (reference sequence). The CDR3 has 15 amino acids. The CDR3 DNA reads TGTGCCAGCAAGGACCCTGACAGGGACCATGAGACCCAGTACTTC. Protein: CASKDPDRDHETQYF.

The V call is TRBV20-1, the J call TRBJ2-7; TRBD1 matches 10 bases. Germline trimming cut 6 bases from V and 4 bases from J; bases unmatched to any gene: 12. Germline loops: CDR1 DFQATT, CDR2 SNEGSKA (reference sequence). The CDR3 spans 15 residues. The CDR3 DNA follows: TGCAGTGCACCCCGGCCGGGACAGGGGTCTTACGAGCAGTACTTC. It codes for CSAPRPGQGSYEQYF.

The V and J genes are TRBV2 and TRBJ2-7, with D unclear. The V and J ends lost 1 base and 8 bases respectively, with 6 bases between them. This CDR3 is built from 11 residues. In germline, CDR1 is SNHLY, CDR2 FYNNEI. The CDR3 region is CASSEDRKQYF. The CDR3 DNA is TGTGCCAGCAGTGAAGACCGGAAGCAGTACTTC.

At least ten counts were recorded for this clonotype. The rearrangement links TRBV10-3 to TRBJ2-7; possibly TRBD2 for D (6 bases). Germline V lookup: CDR1 ENHRY, CDR2 SYGVKD. This CDR3 spans 14 amino acids. Trimming shortened V by 0 bases and J by 2 bases, and 8 bases separated the two germline ends. CDR3 amino acids: CAISESGGTYEQYF. CDR3 bases: TGTGCCATCAGTGAGTCGGGGGGTACCTACGAGCAGTACTTC.

This clonotype was seen repeatedly, ten times or more. The chain has TRBV4-3 and TRBJ2-3, with 7 bases that match TRBD1. Germline assignment: CDR1 LGHNA and CDR2 YSLEER. Unmatched junction bases numbered 4, after V lost 4 bases and J lost 3 bases. The CDR3 is 14 residues long. CDR3 protein: CASSPGTATDTQYF. In nucleotides, the CDR3 is TGCGCCAGCAGCCCAGGGACAGCGACAGATACGCAGTATTTT.

This clonotype occurred a few times. The CDR3 sequence is CASSPSRDYLNYGYTF. DNA of the CDR3: TGTGCCAGCAGCCCCTCCCGAGATTATCTCAACTATGGCTACACCTTC. V is TRBV7-2 and J is TRBJ1-2; D not resolved. V lost 5 bases and J lost 2, with 18 bases in between. This CDR3 region has 16 residues. Looked up from germline, CDR1 is SGHTA and CDR2 is FQGNSA.

This clonotype was counted ten times or more. The chain carries TRBV29-1 and TRBJ2-5, with a tentative D call TRBD2 (5 bases). This CDR3 region has 12 residues. Germline CDR1 reads SQVTM; CDR2 reads ANQGSEA. With 8 bases removed from V and 2 bases from J, the gap between germline ends came to 12 bases. The CDR3 region has the DNA TGCAGCTCAAGACGGACTCAAGAGACCCAGTACTTC. Encoded protein: CSSRRTQETQYF.

The V and J genes are TRBV6-4 and TRBJ2-2; tentative D call: TRBD1 (5 bases). CDR1 and CDR2 from the germline V gene are MRHNA and SNTAGT. This CDR3 spans 16 amino acids. Trimming shortened V by 5 bases and J by 4 bases, and 17 bases separated the two germline ends. CDR3 bases: TGTGCCAGCAGTCCTGTCCAGGGTCCCGCCACCGGGGAGCTGTTTTTT. Its protein product is CASSPVQGPATGELFF.

The J gene is TRBJ2-1, the V gene TRBV18; no definite D call. CDR1 and CDR2 from the germline V gene are KGHSH and LQKENI. The CDR3 spans 10 residues. Trimming removed 8 bases from V and 11 bases from J, with 10 bases in between. In DNA form, the CDR3 reads TGTGCCAGCAAACTCGAAAAGCAGTTCTTC. Translated: CASKLEKQFF.

This clonotype showed up many times. This sequence joins TRBV28 and TRBJ2-7; D may be TRBD1 (5 bases). Germline V gives CDR1 MDHEN, CDR2 SYDVKM. Trimming removed 2 bases from V and 2 bases from J, with 13 bases in between. The CDR3 runs 15 residues. Here the CDR3 DNA reads TGTGCCAGCAGTTTAATAGGGGCCGAACCCTACGAGCAGTACTTC. This sequence encodes CASSLIGAEPYEQYF.

This clonotype occurred a few times. This chain's CDR3 is CASSSIVAGPYNEQFF. The CDR3 coding sequence is TGCGCCAGCAGCTCTATTGTAGCGGGACCCTACAATGAGCAGTTCTTC. The chain combines TRBV5-1 with TRBJ2-1; TRBD2 agrees at 8 bases. The CDR3 consists of 16 residues. Germline V lookup: CDR1 SGHRS, CDR2 YFSETQ. With V trimmed by 3 bases and J by 2 bases, 7 bases remained unmatched.

Ten or more counts support this clonotype. The V gene is TRBV29-1, the J gene TRBJ2-7; TRBD1 or TRBD2 may be the D gene (5 bases each). This CDR3 is built from 16 residues. Trimming left V 2 bases short and J 6 bases short, with 23 bases between. In germline, CDR1 is SQVTM, CDR2 ANQGSEA. The CDR3 sequence: CSVEIFTGQGRVEQYF. The CDR3, as DNA: TGCAGCGTTGAAATTTTTACGGGCCAGGGACGGGTCGAGCAGTACTTC.

This clonotype was found a few times. The chain has TRBV4-1 and TRBJ2-7; 7 bases are shared with TRBD2. Per germline, CDR1 MGHRA and CDR2 YSYEKL. The CDR3 totals 15 residues. V lost 4 bases to trimming and J lost 2 bases; unmatched junction nucleotides: 8. CDR3 amino acids: CASSRESRGAYEQYF. In DNA, the CDR3 is TGCGCCAGCAGCCGGGAGAGTCGGGGGGCCTACGAGCAGTACTTC.

The chain's CDR3 is CSARDLRLSPPYEQYF. CDR3 nucleotides: TGCAGTGCTAGAGATCTGAGACTTTCGCCCCCCTACGAGCAGTACTTC. J is TRBJ2-7 and V is TRBV20-1; D remains ambiguous. Trimming took off 0 bases at V and 2 bases at J, with 17 bases between the two ends. The CDR3 spans 16 residues. Germline assignment: CDR1 DFQATT and CDR2 SNEGSKA (reference sequence).

The chain employs TRBV2 and TRBJ2-7, with TRBD1 identical over 7 bases. Unmatched junction bases numbered 12, after V lost 8 bases and J lost 2 bases. The CDR3 loop spans 15 amino acids. Germline lookup yields CDR1 SNHLY and CDR2 FYNNEI. CDR3 nucleotide sequence: TGTGCCAGCGGGTCCAATCGGGACAGAACCTACGAGCAGTACTTC. Protein: CASGSNRDRTYEQYF.

This clonotype occurred a few times. The chain recombines TRBV7-6 with TRBJ2-5; 11 nucleotides line up with TRBD2. Germline CDR1 is SGHVS and CDR2 is FNYEAQ. The CDR3 has 15 amino acids. With 5 bases clipped from V and 5 bases from J, the junction kept 7 bases outside the gene matches. CDR3 bases: TGTGCCAGCAGCCCCTTACTAGCGGGAGAGGAGACCCAGTACTTC. Translating gives CASSPLLAGEETQYF. Complete variable domain (other parts from reference TRBV7-6 and TRBJ2-5): GAGVSQSPRYKVTKRGQDVALRCDPISGHVSLYWYRQALGQGPEFLTYFNYEAQQDKSGLPNDRFSAERPEGSISTLTIQRTEQRDSAMYRCASSPLLAGEETQYFGPGTRLLVL.

This clonotype was counted ten times or more. The chain carries TRBV27 and TRBJ2-2; 7 bases match TRBD1. The CDR3 totals 17 residues. Per the germline V gene, CDR1 is MNHEY and CDR2 is SMNVEV (reference sequence). Unmatched junction bases numbered 11, after V lost 2 bases and J lost 5 bases. The CDR3 is CASSLPQTGQGTGELFF. The CDR3 bases are TGTGCCAGCAGTTTACCACAGACAGGGCAAGGGACCGGGGAGCTGTTTTTT.

The rearrangement uses TRBV18 and TRBJ1-1; D might be TRBD1 (6 bases). V was pared by 3 bases and J by 1 base, with 15 bases between. The CDR3 is 16 residues long. In germline, CDR1 is KGHSH, CDR2 LQKENI. The chain's CDR3 is CASSPYTDRANTEAFF. The DNA for the CDR3 is TGTGCCAGCTCACCGTACACGGACAGAGCGAACACTGAAGCTTTCTTT.

V is TRBV29-1 and J is TRBJ1-2; unclear D gene. Trimming took off 5 bases at V and 0 bases at J, with 10 bases between the two ends. The CDR3 length is 13 residues. Germline CDR1 reads SQVTM; CDR2 reads ANQGSEA. CDR3 sequence (DNA): TGCAGCGTTCCCTCGTCGGCTAACTATGGCTACACCTTC. Its translation: CSVPSSANYGYTF.

This clonotype came up once. The chain couples TRBV7-2 to TRBJ1-1; D not resolved. This CDR3 has 13 amino acids. CDR1 and CDR2 (germline): SGHTA, FQGNSA. Trimming removed 1 base from V and 11 bases from J, with 14 bases in between. CDR3 loop: CASSLGQDSAAFF. DNA of the CDR3: TGTGCCAGCAGCTTAGGTCAGGACTCCGCGGCTTTCTTT.

Ten or more counts support this clonotype. The V gene is TRBV7-9, the J gene TRBJ1-2; no clear D gene. V was clipped by 5 bases and J by 4 bases, with 14 bases between them. The germline gives CDR1 SEHNR, CDR2 FQNEAQ (reference sequence). This CDR3 spans 14 amino acids. The CDR3 here is CASSEGVGIYGYTF. The CDR3 DNA is TGTGCCAGCAGCGAGGGTGTGGGCATCTATGGCTACACCTTC.